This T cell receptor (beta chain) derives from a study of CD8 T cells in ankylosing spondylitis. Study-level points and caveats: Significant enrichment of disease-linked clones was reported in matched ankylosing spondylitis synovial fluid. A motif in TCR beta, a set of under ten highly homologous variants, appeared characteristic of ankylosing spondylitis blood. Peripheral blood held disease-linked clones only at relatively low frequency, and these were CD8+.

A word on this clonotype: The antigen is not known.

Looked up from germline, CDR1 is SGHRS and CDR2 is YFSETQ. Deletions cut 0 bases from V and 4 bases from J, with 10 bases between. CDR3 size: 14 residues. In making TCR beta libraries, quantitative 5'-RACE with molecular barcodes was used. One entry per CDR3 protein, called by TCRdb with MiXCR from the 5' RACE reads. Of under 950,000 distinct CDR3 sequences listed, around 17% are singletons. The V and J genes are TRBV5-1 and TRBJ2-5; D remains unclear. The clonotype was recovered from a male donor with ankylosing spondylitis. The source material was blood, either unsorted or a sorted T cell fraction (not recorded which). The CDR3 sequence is CASSLDSSRETQYF. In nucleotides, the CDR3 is TGCGCCAGCAGCTTGGATAGCAGCCGAGAGACCCAGTACTTC. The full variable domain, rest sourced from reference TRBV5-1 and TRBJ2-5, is KAGVTQTPRYLIKTRGQQVTLSCSPISGHRSVSWYQQTPGQGLQFLFEYFSETQRNKGNFPGRFSGRQFSNSRSEMNVSTLELGDSALYLCASSLDSSRETQYFGPGTRLLVL.